The 19 T cell receptor beta chains below were found in one sample sequenced in a study of blood T cells in healthy people across ages. Then a second PCR, running roughly 6 to 11 cycles, was carried out with a sample-barcoded 5' primer and a J-beta primer mix. TCRdb fed the 5' RACE reads into MiXCR, producing one record per CDR3 protein. This sample has approximately 1.5 million distinct CDR3 sequences, with about 31% found just once. Sequenced sample: blood. These receptors were taken from a woman between 25 and 40 years old in good health.

This clonotype was seen a handful of times. This chain joins TRBV20-1 and TRBJ2-1; no clear D. V dropped 0 bases and J dropped 3 bases, with 6 bases sitting between them. Germline values: CDR1 DFQATT, CDR2 SNEGSKA (reference sequence). The CDR3 extends over 13 amino acids. In DNA form, the CDR3 reads TGCAGTGCTAGAGATCCCTTCTACAATGAGCAGTTCTTC. Encoded protein: CSARDPFYNEQFF.

The gene calls are TRBV5-1 and TRBJ2-1; tentatively, D is TRBD2 (6 bases). Trimming took 4 bases from V and 2 from J, leaving 13 bases between them. CDR1 SGHRS and CDR2 YFSETQ come from the germline V gene. The CDR3 sequence is 15 residues long. The CDR3 sequence: CASSTSGFPYNEQFF. CDR3 nucleotides: TGCGCCAGCAGCACGAGCGGGTTCCCCTACAATGAGCAGTTCTTC.

This clonotype was observed many times. V and J are TRBV5-5 and TRBJ2-5, with 9 positions matching TRBD2. The CDR3 spans 14 residues. Per the germline V gene, CDR1 is SGHKS and CDR2 is YYEKEE (reference sequence). With 3 bases clipped from V and 1 base from J, the junction kept 1 base outside the gene matches. The CDR3 nucleotides read TGTGCCAGCAGCTGGGGACTAGCCCAAGAGACCCAGTACTTC. It is translated as CASSWGLAQETQYF.

V and J are TRBV5-1 and TRBJ2-7; 9 positions agree with TRBD2. Per the germline V gene, CDR1 is SGHRS and CDR2 is YFSETQ. With V trimmed by 6 bases and J by 5 bases, 6 bases remained unmatched. This CDR3 has 13 amino acids. The CDR3 DNA follows: TGCGCCAGCACCATAGCGGGAGACCACGAGCAGTACTTC. This translates into CASTIAGDHEQYF.

As for this clonotype: Because the CDR3 is missing its conserved closing phenylalanine or tryptophan, this is likely a read error. This chain uses TRBV9 with TRBJ2-7; the D gene is possibly TRBD2 (6 bases). Trimming pared 4 bases from V and 5 bases from J, leaving 16 bases between. The CDR3 has 14 amino acids. The V gene's germline CDR1 is SGDLS and CDR2 YYNGEE. CDR3 DNA: TGTGCCAGCAGCCACCGGGAGTGGAGCGACGAGCAGTACTGC. Amino acids: CASSHREWSDEQYC.

A few counts support this clonotype. The genes are TRBV27 and TRBJ2-1, with D perhaps TRBD1 or TRBD2 (5 bases each). V gave up 0 bases and J gave up 6 bases, with 24 bases separating them. From germline, CDR1 is MNHEY and CDR2 SMNVEV (reference sequence). The CDR3 consists of 19 residues. The CDR3 region is CASSLSKGSRGVRVNEQFF. In DNA form, the CDR3 reads TGTGCCAGCAGTTTATCGAAAGGGTCCCGAGGGGTAAGGGTCAATGAGCAGTTCTTC.

The V gene is TRBV27, the J gene TRBJ2-1; TRBD2 matches at 12 bases. The CDR3 spans 16 residues. Germline-derived CDR1 and CDR2 are MNHEY and SMNVEV (reference sequence). Trimming at V came to 2 bases and at J to 9 bases, leaving 8 bases not matched to a gene. CDR3 bases: TGTGCCAGCAGTTTAAGAGTGGCTAGCGGGGGGGGTGAGCAGTTCTTC. This translates into CASSLRVASGGGEQFF.

The chain links TRBV20-1 to TRBJ2-5; D remains unclear. The CDR3 contains 13 residues. The germline gives CDR1 DFQATT, CDR2 SNEGSKA (reference sequence). Trimming removed 5 bases at V and 4 bases at J, with 14 bases between. For the CDR3, the DNA is TGCAGTGCTTATTCTCTAGGGTCAGAGACCCAGTACTTC. This translates into CSAYSLGSETQYF.

This clonotype has a handful of counts. The V and J genes are TRBV7-8 and TRBJ1-2; no definite D call. The CDR3 spans 15 residues. CDR1 is SGHVS and CDR2 is FQNEAQ in the germline V gene. Trimming took off 1 base at V and 0 bases at J, with 9 bases between the two ends. This chain's CDR3 is CASSLEVLPNYGYTF. In DNA form, the CDR3 reads TGTGCCAGCAGCTTAGAGGTACTCCCTAACTATGGCTACACCTTC.

This rearrangement joins TRBV4-2 to TRBJ2-5; 7 bases align to TRBD2. V lost 3 bases and J lost 2; bases outside the gene matches: 12. CDR1 is LGHNA and CDR2 is YNFKEQ in the germline V gene. This CDR3 is built from 17 residues. The CDR3 sequence is CASSHKGRGGVQETQYF. CDR3 nucleotide sequence: TGTGCCAGCAGCCATAAGGGGCGCGGGGGAGTTCAAGAGACCCAGTACTTC.

At least ten counts were recorded for this clonotype. This rearrangement joins TRBV29-1 to TRBJ2-1; 9 positions agree with TRBD2. CDR3 length equals 14 residues. The V gene's germline CDR1 is SQVTM and CDR2 ANQGSEA. Unmatched junction bases numbered 14, after V lost 7 bases and J lost 10 bases. CDR3: CSGGRTSAIGEQFF. The CDR3 DNA reads as TGCAGCGGGGGGAGGACTAGCGCCATAGGGGAGCAGTTCTTC.

Notes on this clonotype: At one of its ends the junction is not consistent with the germline gene, which may arise from a read error. The chain links TRBV12-3 or TRBV12-4 to TRBJ2-2; D is unclear. CDR3 length: 16 residues. The CDR3 loop reads CASNPLPAKNTGELFF. The CDR3 region has the DNA TGCGCCAGCAATCCCCTGCCAGCTAAGAACACCGGGGAGCTGTTTTTT.

The chain links TRBV14 to TRBJ2-1, with 10 positions matching TRBD2. The germline V gene has CDR1 SGHDN and CDR2 FVKESK. The CDR3 runs to 16 residues. The V gene end was trimmed by 2 bases and the J gene end by 8 bases; junction bases not matched to a gene: 9. As DNA, the CDR3 is TGTGCCAGCAGCCAATCAGCGGGGGGGCTATTAGATGAGCAGTTCTTC. Protein sequence: CASSQSAGGLLDEQFF.

This clonotype has a count of ten or more. This chain joins TRBV10-3 and TRBJ2-1, with TRBD2 matching over 11 bases. The CDR3 extends over 14 amino acids. The trim removed 6 bases at V and 7 bases at J, leaving 5 bases unmatched. Germline loops: CDR1 ENHRY, CDR2 SYGVKD. The chain's CDR3 is CAISAGTSGNEQFF. DNA for the CDR3: TGTGCCATCAGCGCCGGGACTAGCGGTAATGAGCAGTTCTTC.

The genes are TRBV12-3 or TRBV12-4 and TRBJ2-3; D ambiguous. The CDR3 spans 16 residues. Trimming took off 4 bases at V and 0 bases at J, with 14 bases between the two ends. The CDR3 DNA sequence: TGTGCCAGCAGTTCCGCCTCCCGCACGAGCACAGATACGCAGTATTTT. Its translation: CASSSASRTSTDTQYF.

This rearrangement joins TRBV6-1 to TRBJ1-2; no definite D call. This CDR3 is 15 amino acids long. Looked up from germline, CDR1 is MNHNS and CDR2 is SASEGT. Trimming took 6 bases from V and 1 from J, leaving 15 bases between them. CDR3 region: CASRLPGSINYGYTF. In DNA, the CDR3 is TGTGCCAGCAGATTACCGGGATCCATTAACTATGGCTACACCTTC.

This clonotype was counted only a few times. The chain recombines TRBV6-2 or TRBV6-3 with TRBJ1-5; no clear D. The germline V and J ends were trimmed by 8 bases and 3 bases, with 14 bases remaining between them. CDR1 is MNHEY, CDR2 SVGEGT, per germline. The CDR3 sequence is 14 residues long. The CDR3 protein is CASSRAEHNQPQHF. The CDR3 DNA reads TGTGCCAGCTCCCGGGCAGAACACAATCAGCCCCAGCATTTT.

The rearrangement links TRBV6-6 to TRBJ2-2; D uncertain. The CDR3 consists of 13 residues. Trimming shortened V by 6 bases and J by 2 bases, and 7 bases separated the two germline ends. Germline V gives CDR1 MNHNY, CDR2 SVGAGI (reference sequence). The CDR3, as DNA: TGTGCCAGCAGAACATCCAACACCGGGGAGCTGTTTTTT. Residues: CASRTSNTGELFF.

This chain uses TRBV2 with TRBJ1-4; possibly TRBD1 for D (5 bases). This CDR3 region has 14 residues. CDR1 and CDR2 (germline): SNHLY, FYNNEI. Trimming cost V 6 bases and J 6 bases, with 14 bases left between them. The CDR3 DNA follows: TGTGCCAGCAGCGAACAGGTTTTAGATGAAAAACTGTTTTTT. It codes for CASSEQVLDEKLFF.